The sequence of this TCR beta chain was determined in a study of cytomegalovirus exposure and HLA in healthy donors (dated by TCRdb to the late 2010s). At the level of the whole study: An earlier analysis of some 620 of the donors reported over 250 Gb of sequence data and 95 million to 130 million unique TCR beta sequences obtained from approximately 180 million T cells. Besides the first cohort of 666 subjects, a separate validation cohort made up of roughly 120 different subjects was used. Donor age, sex, ethnicity and CMV serostatus were compiled alongside the repertoire data. Rather than drawing on any new phenotypic data, the later analysis identified candidate immune exposures from TCR beta sequences and the way those sequences occurred across donors. Roughly five DR-DQ haplotypes were handled as single units for association and clustering, since linkage in the cohort was strong. The genetic ancestry cluster associated with self-reported Caucasian donors included about 84% of the approximately 430 genotyped donors. HLA typing included class I and class II loci at four-digit resolution. An earlier analysis of around 540 of the donors applied high-throughput TCR beta sequencing to assess whether each TCR beta V gene segment acted as functional or pseudogenic. The study profiled the T cell repertoires of under 700 subjects by immunosequencing and related them to cytomegalovirus serostatus. All discovery cohort repertoires had been generated using a single sequencing platform. Among some 400 genotyped donors of the cohort, an average of around 240,000 unique TCR beta nucleotide sequences was sequenced per donor, of which about 19% were non-productive. A later analysis re-analyzed previously published TCR beta repertoires from hundreds of donors and added high-resolution HLA genotyping to study TCR occurrence patterns. High-throughput TCR immunosequencing, statistical association of individual TCRs with disease status, and machine learning were combined to predict cytomegalovirus infection status. The aim of the study was to test whether cataloging public T cell receptors could identify signatures of past pathogen exposure. An early release that covered about 600 HLA-typed donors contained approximately 300 gigabases of sequencing data and tens of millions of unique TCR sequences. A later genetic analysis took genome-wide SNP genotypes for about 65% of the 666 donors and used that subset as a discovery cohort. The number of typed donors differed by locus: roughly 629-640 for A, B, C, DRB1 and DQB1; some 500 for DQA1; 606 for DPA1; and 400 to 480 for DPB1.

In total, 600 or so healthy bone marrow donors made up the cohort. At the time of sampling, all cohort members were nominally healthy, though unrecorded immune exposures were likely present. The donor was CMV seropositive and belonged to the group of 250 to 300 seropositive cohort members. Every donor gave a peripheral blood sample, and the peripheral blood mononuclear cells from that sample were used for TCR beta sequencing. The Qiagen DNeasy Blood Extraction Kit was used to extract genomic DNA from the blood cell samples. The CDR3 starts with the cysteine, ends with the phenylalanine, and has 15 residues. Only the CDR3 part of the read is kept: 45 bases, read in frame from the first base. The germline V gene specifies MNHEY as CDR1 and SVGAGI as CDR2. The V and J ends are trimmed by 0 bases and 7 bases, leaving 13 bases between them. Concerning this clone itself: The target of this receptor is not known. There are no base qualities to consult, and no much larger clone falls within one base.

The full study reports these points: In a later genetic analysis, a missense DCLRE1C variant was associated with V-gene and J-gene trimming of TCR beta chains, and the association was replicated in an independent cohort. The classifier was reported to diagnose cytomegalovirus status with high specificity and sensitivity in both the original and validation cohorts. In the study, 150 to 200 TCR beta chains were listed as associated with cytomegalovirus. In vitro tests confirmed that a few of the cytomegalovirus-associated TCR beta chains recognize cytomegalovirus antigens. Because HLA typing was unavailable for some donors at each locus, only the typed subset was used in association tests. Presence/absence analyses assumed roughly uniform sequencing depth across donors, an assumption that may not hold. A later analysis associated approximately 17,000 TCR beta sequences with specific HLA alleles at a false discovery rate of 0.05. A further reported finding was that TCR beta sequences accurately predicted the HLA-A and HLA-B alleles for most subjects in the first cohort. For the cohort, immune exposure information was limited to CMV serostatus. In a later analysis, HLA-associated TCR beta chains were found to be more clonally expanded and to have lower generation probabilities than equally common non-associated chains. In an earlier analysis of under 600 of the donors, most TCR beta V segments were observed in productive rearrangements about 87% or about 30% of the time, broadly matching IMGT annotations. In this cohort, only TCR beta chains were sequenced, and detectable features were limited by the absence of alpha or paired-chain data. Because counts were too low, roughly 16 rarely observed V segments, including chromosome 9 orphons, were excluded from the earlier analysis of around 590 of the donors. Most TCR sequences were observed very rarely across donors, whereas some public TCRs were present in many individuals. The 87-base-pair reads could not distinguish some IMGT-functional V segments, including TRBV6-2 and TRBV6-3, so those segments were excluded. When HLA alleles, especially DR and DQ, strongly co-occurred, TCR associations were difficult to assign to individual alleles. The authors suggested that the approach could potentially be generalized to other disease states and immunological phenotypes. Linkage disequilibrium might explain the correlated functional status among segregating V segments, but an unknown experimental factor could not be excluded. According to a later analysis, TCR association rates differed among HLA loci, with DRB1 alleles showing the most associated TCRs and HLA-C alleles showing the fewest. According to a later genetic analysis, donors in an Asian-associated ancestry cluster had fewer N-insertions in productive TCRs than the roughly 700-donor mean. A later analysis found that most CMV-associated TCR beta chains appeared HLA-restricted, with HLA associations seemingly driven largely by CMV exposure. In a later analysis, several top co-occurrence clusters were reported to appear linked to parvovirus B19, influenza, CMV and Epstein-Barr virus. The sequencing pipeline was judged likely to have produced a cluster of highly shared sequence variants as a technical artifact.

The library relied on the immunoSEQ multiplex PCR assay. The multiplex PCR relied on a mix of 60 forward primers for TCR Vbeta segments and 13 reverse primers for TCR Jbeta segments. A multiplex PCR assay on genomic DNA amplified the CDR3 region of rearranged TCR beta genes. Amplified TCR beta libraries were sequenced as 87-base-pair reads on the Illumina HiSeq System. The authors' pipeline ran thus. A later analysis counted about 80 million unique TCR beta chains across the 550 to 800 repertoires, and roughly 10 million of these chains were shared by at least two donors. A nearest-neighbor algorithm error-corrected the raw reads and collapsed the reads into unique sequences, merging closely related sequences to remove PCR and sequencing errors. To assign V, D and J gene segments, CDR3 sequences were aligned to IMGT reference sequences. For a sequence to be retained, a match of at least six nucleotides to both a V gene segment and a J gene segment was required. A rearrangement counted as productive if the CDR3 had no stop codons and remained in frame with V and J, and every other rearrangement counted as non-productive. Following IMGT convention, CDR3 was defined as the stretch from the second conserved V-encoded cysteine up to the conserved J-encoded phenylalanine. The earlier analysis of some 540 of the donors excluded any sequence lacking an unambiguous match to a single V gene segment. In an earlier analysis of a few hundred of the donors, a V segment was called functional when productive rearrangements were above 56.7%, and segregating when the standard deviation between donors exceeded 5%. To diagnose cytomegalovirus status from the catalog of TCR beta chain sequences, a statistical classification framework was built. V and J gene assignment, in a later analysis, came from comparing TCR nucleotide sequences with IMGT/GENE-DB human TR gene sequences. In a later analysis, CDR3 sequences and most-parsimonious VDJ recombination scenarios were assigned using the TCRdist pipeline. A later analysis defined each TCR beta chain by its CDR3 amino acid sequence plus V-gene family, and excluded reads lacking a unique V-gene family. To address suspected cross-contamination and a sequencing artifact, a later analysis removed roughly 640 highly shared, low-generation-probability nucleotide sequences. In a later analysis, a clonal expansion index for each public chain was calculated from normalized within-repertoire ranks of inferred template counts. In a later analysis, generation probabilities were computed using a VDJ recombination model fitted to out-of-frame rearrangements, and the results were checked against IGoR. In a later analysis, hypergeometric tests were used to score TCR-TCR, TCR-HLA and TCR-CMV co-occurrence, with a repertoire-size bias correction applied to TCR pairs. False discovery rates were estimated in a later analysis by permuting HLA or CMV assignments 20 times. A later analysis grouped co-occurring TCRs with DBSCAN, adding TCRdist sequence similarity when clustering within HLA-allele-positive subsets. For co-occurrence clustering, repertoires with fewer than 30,000 or more than 120,000 public chains were excluded, along with about five repertoires with anomalous nucleotide sharing. TCRdb took over this immuneACCESS table, retaining in-frame rearrangements with V and J assigned. Such tables are incomplete; in checked studies, under half of the missing clones stem from an unresolved V gene, and the remainder is unexplained. D and trimming were read from the DNA, whereas the V and J calls and clone size are those reported in that table. This sample is represented by over 90,000 clones; about four fifths of them were singletons. The leading ten clones occupy over 5% of the sample.

Recombination linked TRBV6-5 to TRBJ2-1, with a weak D call of TRBD2 (5 bases match). The sequence was obtained from a man aged 35-49 years in good health and CMV-seropositive. Sequenced material: PBMCs. The CDR3: CASSYSRTWRNEQFF. The nucleotides read TGTGCCAGCAGTTACTCCCGGACTTGGCGGAATGAGCAGTTCTTC.